Listed here are 29 T cell receptor beta chains from one sample, sequenced in a study of CXCR3-negative and CXCR3-positive naive CD8 T cells (dated by TCRdb to the late 2010s). Sequencing used a NextSeq 550. The Human TCR Profiling Kit (MiLaboratory) was used to make UMI-labeled 5' RACE TRB cDNA libraries. With the reads reprocessed by TCRdb, a single entry stands for each CDR3 protein sequence and no DNA is reported. The table for this sample lists 80,000 to 95,000 distinct CDR3 sequences. Together, the top ten hold 1.6% of the sample. Source material: naive CXCR3- CD8+ T cells from blood. The sample's cell subset or site label, in plain terms: CD45RO-CCR7+CD27+CD95- naive CD8+ T cells lacking CXCR3 (TNR3-). All receptors come from a human donor in good health. Some clones in this sample may be carry-over from other donors' samples.

The rearrangement links TRBV2 to TRBJ1-4. The CDR3 extends over 15 amino acids. Germline CDR1 is SNHLY and CDR2 is FYNNEI. This CDR3 is CASTEDWTTNEKLFF.

V usage is TRBV14 and J usage is TRBJ2-6; without DNA, the TCRdb call of TRBD2 cannot be checked. This CDR3 is built from 15 residues. CDR1 is SGHDN and CDR2 is FVKESK in the germline V gene. The CDR3: CASSPGLFGANVLTF.

CDR3 loop: CASSQEGNSYYEQYF. The chain couples TRBV14 to TRBJ2-7. The CDR3 spans 15 residues. Per germline, CDR1 SGHDN and CDR2 FVKESK.

The chain is built from TRBV15 and TRBJ2-2; TCRdb calls TRBD1, which cannot be checked without DNA. The length of the CDR3 is 15 residues. Germline V gene sequence: CDR1 LNHNV, CDR2 YYDKDF (reference sequence). The CDR3 spells CATSRDRGPAGELFF.

The chain has TRBV28 and TRBJ2-7; lacking DNA, the TRBD2 call made by TCRdb goes unchecked. The germline CDR1 and CDR2 sequences are MDHEN and SYDVKM. The CDR3 loop spans 15 amino acids. CDR3 protein: CASSWRLAGGYEQYF.

V usage is TRBV14 and J usage is TRBJ2-7. The CDR3 has 15 amino acids. Per the germline V gene, CDR1 is SGHDN and CDR2 is FVKESK. The CDR3 protein is CASSQEDSQHYEQYF.

The genes are TRBV4-1 and TRBJ2-7; TCRdb outputs TRBD1, but without DNA this stays unchecked. Germline V lookup: CDR1 MGHRA, CDR2 YSYEKL. CDR3 length: 15 amino acids. Here the CDR3 reads CASSQVPGVSYEQYF.

J is TRBJ1-1 and V is TRBV4-2; the TCRdb D gene call, TRBD1, has no DNA to confirm it. The CDR3 totals 16 residues. Germline V CDR1 and CDR2: LGHNA, YNFKEQ. The CDR3: CASSPGTGGLKSEAFF.

The rearrangement uses TRBV11-2 and TRBJ2-3. Germline CDR1 reads SGHAT; CDR2 reads FQNNGV. The CDR3 has 12 residues. The CDR3 loop reads CASSLQGDTQYF.

V usage is TRBV9 and J usage is TRBJ2-7; TCRdb gives TRBD1 as the D gene, but with no DNA this cannot be confirmed. This CDR3 is 17 amino acids long. CDR1 SGDLS and CDR2 YYNGEE come from the germline V gene. The CDR3 region is CASSEGYPGQGLYEQYF.

The chain carries TRBV5-4 and TRBJ2-1. Germline lookup yields CDR1 SGHNT and CDR2 YYREEE (reference sequence). CDR3 length: 11 residues. The CDR3 loop is CASSLAGEQFF.

The V call is TRBV12-3 or TRBV12-4, the J call TRBJ2-2. The CDR3 covers 14 residues. Here the CDR3 reads CASSTLGSTGELFF.

This rearrangement joins TRBV20-1 to TRBJ1-6; the D call from TCRdb, TRBD1, cannot be confirmed without DNA. The CDR3 extends over 16 amino acids. Germline lookup yields CDR1 DFQATT and CDR2 SNEGSKA (reference sequence). The CDR3 spells CSARDGTGQEIAPLHF.

This chain joins TRBV6-2 or TRBV6-3 and TRBJ1-4. This CDR3 region has 16 residues. The germline gives CDR1 MNHEY, CDR2 SVGEGT. The CDR3 is CASRFALTATNEKLFF.

The CDR3 protein is CASSFPGQGHNEQFF. The chain joins TRBV28 to TRBJ2-1; TCRdb's D call, TRBD1, is unchecked because there is no DNA. The germline V gene has CDR1 MDHEN and CDR2 SYDVKM. The CDR3 spans 15 residues.

This chain joins TRBV7-2 and TRBJ1-1. The CDR3 has 13 amino acids. Germline CDR1 reads SGHTA; CDR2 reads FQGNSA. This CDR3 is CASSSEFNTEAFF.

The chain is built from TRBV12-3 or TRBV12-4 and TRBJ2-7. CDR3 length: 14 amino acids. CDR3 sequence: CASSLAGDPYEQYF.

This chain uses TRBV6-5 with TRBJ2-2. This CDR3 contains 15 residues. From germline, CDR1 is MNHEY and CDR2 SVGAGI. CDR3 in amino acids: CASSYVAVNTGELFF.

This chain joins TRBV28 and TRBJ2-2; TCRdb proposes TRBD2, but this gene call is untestable without DNA. Germline CDR1 is MDHEN and CDR2 is SYDVKM. The length of the CDR3 is 16 residues. The CDR3: CASRLRAAANTGELFF.

The gene calls are TRBV4-3 and TRBJ2-5. The CDR3 runs 14 residues. Germline V gene lookup returns CDR1 LGHNA and CDR2 YSLEER. CDR3 sequence: CASSQEPNWETQYF.

The chain uses TRBV4-2 and TRBJ2-3. The CDR3 is 15 amino acids. Per germline, CDR1 LGHNA and CDR2 YNFKEQ. This chain's CDR3 is CASSRIFGSTDTQYF.

The genes are TRBV29-1 and TRBJ1-2; TCRdb's D call of TRBD1 is untestable without DNA. The CDR3 consists of 13 residues. Looked up from germline, CDR1 is SQVTM and CDR2 is ANQGSEA. This CDR3 is CSGVDGGSGGYTF.

V is TRBV9 and J is TRBJ2-5; TCRdb names TRBD2, which stays unverified in the absence of DNA. The CDR3 spans 15 residues. The germline V gene has CDR1 SGDLS and CDR2 YYNGEE. CDR3 amino acids: CASSVEGTSGETQYF.

The V gene is TRBV29-1, the J gene TRBJ1-1; checking the TCRdb D call of TRBD1 is not possible without DNA. Germline CDR1 reads SQVTM; CDR2 reads ANQGSEA. This CDR3 contains 13 residues. The CDR3 spells CSVVIPPGTEAFF. Complete variable domain (other parts from reference TRBV29-1 and TRBJ1-1): SAVISQKPSRDICQRGTSLTIQCQVDSQVTMMFWYRQQPGQSLTLIATANQGSEATYESGFVIDKFPISRPNLTFSTLTVSNMSPEDSSIYLCSVVIPPGTEAFFGQGTRLTVV.

The gene calls are TRBV7-6 and TRBJ2-7; TCRdb calls TRBD1, which cannot be checked without DNA. The CDR3 loop spans 13 amino acids. The germline V gene encodes CDR1 SGHVS and CDR2 FNYEAQ. CDR3 protein: CASRQGQSYEQYF.

This sequence joins TRBV28 and TRBJ2-7; TCRdb returns TRBD2, unconfirmable since there is no DNA. The CDR3 is made up of 16 amino acids. The germline gives CDR1 MDHEN, CDR2 SYDVKM. CDR3 protein: CASSFGAALPSYEQYF.

V and J are TRBV12-3 or TRBV12-4 and TRBJ2-1; with no DNA, the TCRdb D assignment of TRBD2 cannot be verified. The CDR3 runs to 13 residues. The CDR3 loop reads CASSRAFLNEQFF.

This chain's CDR3 is CASSPLKNTEAFF. V usage is TRBV7-3 and J usage is TRBJ1-1. This CDR3 comprises 13 residues. Germline-derived CDR1 and CDR2 are SGHTA and FQGTGA.

This chain links TRBV7-3 with TRBJ2-3; TCRdb's assignment of TRBD1 cannot be checked, as there is no DNA. This CDR3 has 16 amino acids. The germline V gene has CDR1 SGHTA and CDR2 FQGTGA. The CDR3 reads CASSPLGTGFTDTQYF.